This T cell receptor (beta chain) stems from a study of cytomegalovirus exposure and HLA in healthy donors. Study-level points and caveats: A list of 150 or so TCR beta chains associated with cytomegalovirus was given. By a later analysis, the bulk of CMV-associated TCR beta chains appeared HLA-restricted. Sequencing probably produced one cluster of sequence variants that were highly shared. In a later analysis, across HLA loci, associated TCR counts were highest for DRB1, lowest for HLA-C.

In the PCR, 60 Vbeta and 13 Jbeta primers were used. This table comes from immunoSEQ multiplex PCR, and its TCRdb copy is limited to in-frame clones, with some not included. The repertoire holds approximately 81,000 clones, with around 84% as singletons. On this clone itself: Its specificity is unknown.

V lost 3 bases and J lost 1, with 9 bases in between. Per the germline V gene, CDR1 is SQVTM and CDR2 is ANQGSEA. This CDR3 is 13 amino acids long. Sequenced material: PBMCs. The chain carries TRBV29-1 and TRBJ1-2, with unresolved D. This receptor was identified in a woman aged 45-65 years in good health and CMV-seronegative. CDR3 sequence reads: CSVEGLVNYGYTF. The CDR3 DNA sequence: TGCAGCGTTGAGGGCCTTGTTAACTATGGCTACACCTTC.